This T cell receptor (beta chain) was recorded in a study of T cells after posttransplantation cyclophosphamide. The CDR3 contains 16 residues. CDR1 is MNHEY, CDR2 SVGAGI, per germline. Cells defined as naive were viable CD3+CD4+ or CD3+CD8+ and CCR7+CD45RA+CD45RO-CD95-CD27+CD28+. This related bone marrow graft donor gave peripheral blood on the day of marrow donation. TCRdb's copy holds only in-frame clones and misses some; the assay was immunoSEQ multiplex PCR. Among fewer than 25,000 clones listed, about 97% were seen once. Study-wide points: Later post-transplant blood repertoires were often dominated by donor CD8+ memory clones. After PTCy, TRB diversity resembled that of CNI/methotrexate controls.

On this clone: Its antigen is not identified.

The material sequenced was naive CD4+ T cells sorted from PBMCs. This chain uses TRBV6-5 with TRBJ2-5, with 10 bases fitting TRBD1. The DNA matches TRBJ2-7 better at its end, which makes the J call doubtful. The clonotype originates from a man aged 50 to 60 in good health, CMV-negative, and a related stem cell transplant donor. In nucleotides, the CDR3 is TGTGCCAGCAGTTCCCCGGGACAGGGGCGCACCTACGAGCAGTACTTC. This sequence encodes CASSSPGQGRTYEQYF.